A single sample gave rise to the 9 T cell receptor beta chains below, sequenced in a study of blood T cell repertoires in COVID-19. The assay was immunoSEQ multiplex PCR, and TCRdb's table has in-frame clones only and misses some. The sample carries over 150,000 clones, 85% recorded once. Sequencing was performed on peripheral blood. These receptors were taken from a man in his forties with acute or convalescent COVID-19.

The J gene is TRBJ2-1, the V gene TRBV7-9; D not certain. CDR3 size: 15 residues. In germline, CDR1 is SEHNR, CDR2 FQNEAQ (reference sequence). Trimming stripped 8 bases from V and 3 bases from J, with 17 bases between. The CDR3 nucleotides read TGTGCCAGCCAACCCGGTCGCAACCTCTACAATGAGCAGTTCTTC. Its protein is CASQPGRNLYNEQFF.

V usage is TRBV25-1 and J usage is TRBJ2-7; possible D gene TRBD2, 5 bases. Germline CDR1 and CDR2: MGHDK and SYGVNS. The CDR3 is 11 residues long. V was shortened by 8 bases and J by 7 bases, with 12 bases between the two germline ends. The DNA of the CDR3 is TGTGCCAGCGAGGGCGTATGGGAGCAGTACTTC. Residues: CASEGVWEQYF.

This clone has a single count. The rearrangement joins TRBV5-4 to TRBJ2-6, with TRBD1 as a possible D gene (6 bases). The CDR3 consists of 17 residues. V shed 4 bases and J shed 0 bases, with 14 bases lying between them. The V gene's germline CDR1 is SGHNT and CDR2 YYREEE (reference sequence). The CDR3 sequence: CASSLGHKLSGANVLTF. The CDR3 region has the DNA TGTGCCAGCAGCCTGGGACATAAGCTCTCTGGGGCCAACGTCCTGACTTTC.

The chain is built from TRBV2 and TRBJ1-4; D might be TRBD1 (5 bases). The germline CDR1 and CDR2 sequences are SNHLY and FYNNEI. V was shortened by 3 bases and J by 7 bases, with 15 bases between the two germline ends. This CDR3 is built from 15 residues. The CDR3 spells CASSDLTGSGEKLFF. Written as DNA, the CDR3 is TGTGCCAGCAGTGACCTAACAGGTAGCGGTGAAAAACTGTTTTTT.

The rearrangement links TRBV11-2 to TRBJ2-5; 9 bases map to TRBD2. Per germline, CDR1 SGHAT and CDR2 FQNNGV. The trim removed 5 bases at V and 2 bases at J, leaving 12 bases unmatched. There are 17 residues in the CDR3. CDR3 sequence (DNA): TGTGCCAGCAGCGTCACCCTAGCGGGGAATACTCAAGAGACCCAGTACTTC. Translation: CASSVTLAGNTQETQYF.

The J gene is TRBJ2-2, the V gene TRBV21-1; no DNA check was done on the table's D call, TRBD1. TRBV21-1 is designated a pseudogene. The CDR3 loop spans 16 amino acids. CDR3 sequence reads: CASSPEGRGHTGELFF. Written as DNA, the CDR3 is TGTGCCAGCAGCCCCGAGGGCAGGGGACACACCGGGGAGCTGTTTTTT.

V gene TRBV6-2 or TRBV6-3 combines with J gene TRBJ1-1, with D hard to call. The germline V and J ends were trimmed by 6 bases and 10 bases, with 15 bases remaining between them. The length of the CDR3 is 12 residues. Germline V CDR1 and CDR2: MNHEY, SVGEGT. The CDR3 sequence: CASSPTTLVAFF. Here the CDR3 DNA reads TGTGCCAGCAGCCCTACAACGCTCGTAGCTTTCTTT.

The J gene is TRBJ2-7, the V gene TRBV4-1; D possibly corresponds to TRBD1 (5 bases). V shed 1 base and J shed 4 bases, with 8 bases lying between them. This CDR3 is 13 amino acids long. CDR1 and CDR2 from the germline V gene are MGHRA and YSYEKL. The CDR3 protein is CASSQGGAYEQYF. In DNA form, the CDR3 reads TGCGCCAGCAGCCAAGGTGGGGCTTACGAGCAGTACTTC.

Only a few counts were recorded for this clone. The genes are TRBV5-1 and TRBJ1-1, with 7 bases matching TRBD1. With 4 bases clipped from V and 0 bases from J, the junction kept 6 bases outside the gene matches. From germline, CDR1 is SGHRS and CDR2 YFSETQ. This CDR3 has 15 residues. The CDR3 nucleotides are TGCGCCAGCAGCATGGGACAGTTGCTGAACACTGAAGCTTTCTTT. Amino acids: CASSMGQLLNTEAFF.